The clone carrying this TCR beta chain was found a few times. PCR involved 60 Vbeta and 13 Jbeta primers. This table comes from immunoSEQ multiplex PCR, and its TCRdb copy is limited to in-frame clones, with some not included. The repertoire has 150,000 to 200,000 clones, over 70% of them found once; the top ten carry more than 5.5%. This entry comes from a study of cytomegalovirus exposure and HLA in healthy donors. Trimming removed 5 bases from V and 4 bases from J; junction bases left unmatched: 6. This CDR3 spans 14 amino acids. Germline V gene data show CDR1 as MNHEY and CDR2 as SMNVEV (reference sequence).

The rearrangement joins TRBV27 to TRBJ1-2, with TRBD1 identical over 8 bases. This TCR came from a man in his forties or fifties in good health and CMV-seronegative. The sequencing input was PBMCs. CDR3 amino acids: CASSRDRLAYGYTF. In nucleotides, the CDR3 is TGTGCCAGCAGTAGGGACAGGTTGGCCTATGGCTACACCTTC.